What follows are 31 T cell receptor beta chains derived from one specimen sequenced in a study of PD-1 blockade in classical Hodgkin lymphoma. The protocol was immunoSEQ multiplex PCR, while the TCRdb copy is restricted to in-frame clones and leaves out a portion. The sample lists about 13,000 clones, around three quarters occurring once. Every patient had relapsed following autologous stem cell transplantation, and cohorts differed in brentuximab vedotin exposure. The sample in question was peripheral blood mononuclear cells (PBMCs), obtained at baseline. These receptors were obtained from a human donor with classical Hodgkin lymphoma.

This clone is large in the sample. The V gene is TRBV7-2, the J gene TRBJ1-6, with no clear D. There are 13 residues in the CDR3. Deletions cut 1 base from V and 8 bases from J, with 6 bases between. Germline loops: CDR1 SGHTA, CDR2 FQGNSA. Here the CDR3 reads CASSLVVDSPLHF. CDR3 bases: TGTGCCAGCAGCTTAGTGGTGGATTCACCCCTCCACTTT.

The chain joins TRBV18 to TRBJ2-3, with TRBD2 matching 14 bases. V trimming: 6 bases; J trimming: 12 bases; junction bases outside the gene matches: 14. CDR3 size: 16 residues. CDR1 is KGHSH, CDR2 LQKENI, per germline. Here the CDR3 DNA reads TGTGCCAGCTCCACAACCGGGACTAGCGGGGGTCCCTCTCAGTATTTT. Translated, it gives CASSTTGTSGGPSQYF.

V is TRBV9 and J is TRBJ2-7; TRBD2 aligns across 7 bases. V was pared by 0 bases and J by 2 bases, with 2 bases of the junction left unmatched. The CDR3 covers 14 residues. Germline V gives CDR1 SGDLS, CDR2 YYNGEE. The CDR3 protein is CASSVGGGAYEQYF. The CDR3 bases are TGTGCCAGCAGCGTAGGGGGGGGTGCCTACGAGCAGTACTTC.

This clone was found a few times. The chain is built from TRBV18 and TRBJ2-3; D tentatively fits TRBD1 or TRBD2 (5 bases each). V lost 2 bases, J lost 2 bases, and 11 bases lay in between. The germline V gene encodes CDR1 KGHSH and CDR2 LQKENI. The CDR3 consists of 15 residues. The DNA for the CDR3 is TGTGCCAGCTCACCATTGGGGGAGATCACAGATACGCAGTATTTT. Protein sequence: CASSPLGEITDTQYF.

This chain links TRBV27 with TRBJ2-7, with D uncertain. The CDR3 totals 16 residues. Trimming removed 3 bases from V and 3 bases from J, with 18 bases in between. From germline, CDR1 is MNHEY and CDR2 SMNVEV (reference sequence). The CDR3 is CASSFRPNTVGYEQYF. DNA of the CDR3: TGTGCCAGCAGTTTCAGGCCCAACACGGTAGGCTACGAGCAGTACTTC.

This clone appeared a single time. The V call is TRBV14, the J call TRBJ1-4, with a possible D match to TRBD1 (6 bases). The ends were cut back, 3 bases at V and 3 bases at J, with 17 bases in the middle. CDR3 length: 17 amino acids. Germline-derived CDR1 and CDR2 are SGHDN and FVKESK. CDR3 region: CASSQKIQGSPNEKLFF. The CDR3 DNA sequence: TGTGCCAGCAGCCAGAAAATACAGGGTTCACCTAATGAAAAACTGTTTTTT.

The J gene is TRBJ1-1, the V gene TRBV11-2, with D possibly TRBD1 on 6 matching bases. From germline, CDR1 is SGHAT and CDR2 FQNNGV. This CDR3 is 14 amino acids long. V was shortened by 1 base and J by 7 bases, with 13 bases between the two germline ends. Here the CDR3 reads CASSLVVGALEAFF. The CDR3 DNA reads TGTGCCAGCAGCTTAGTAGTGGGGGCCCTTGAAGCTTTCTTT. The full variable domain, with the rest looked up from reference TRBV11-2 and TRBJ1-1, is EAGVAQSPRYKIIEKRQSVAFWCNPISGHATLYWYQQILGQGPKLLIQFQNNGVVDDSQLPKDRFSAERLKGVDSTLKIQPAKLEDSAVYLCASSLVVGALEAFFGQGTRLTVV.

The V call is TRBV11-2, the J call TRBJ1-5, with D uncertain. CDR1 is SGHAT, CDR2 FQNNGV, per germline. Trimming pared 3 bases from V and 1 base from J, leaving 13 bases between. The CDR3 length is 16 residues. This CDR3 reads CASSLEGGKSNQPQHF. The DNA of the CDR3 is TGTGCCAGCAGCTTGGAGGGCGGGAAGAGCAATCAGCCCCAGCATTTT.

This clone was seen only a few times. This chain joins TRBV7-3 and TRBJ2-3, with D uncertain. The CDR3 loop spans 13 amino acids. V lost 0 bases and J 4 bases, leaving 5 bases between the germline ends. The germline V gene has CDR1 SGHTA and CDR2 FQGTGA. CDR3 DNA: TGTGCCAGCAGCTTAACTCTCGCAGATACGCAGTATTTT. It yields the protein CASSLTLADTQYF. Full variable domain (rest looked up from reference TRBV7-3 and TRBJ2-3): GAGVSQTPSNKVTEKGKYVELRCDPISGHTALYWYRQSLGQGPEFLIYFQGTGAADDSGLPNDRFFAVRPEGSVSTLKIQRTERGDSAVYLCASSLTLADTQYFGPGTRLTVL.

The chain has TRBV18 and TRBJ1-3, with D maybe TRBD1 (6 bases). V lost 2 bases to trimming and J lost 4 bases, with 12 bases between them. The germline V gene has CDR1 KGHSH and CDR2 LQKENI. The CDR3 covers 15 residues. The CDR3 protein is CASSPITGLGNTIYF. The CDR3 coding sequence is TGTGCCAGCTCACCAATCACAGGGCTCGGAAACACCATATATTTT.

The chain employs TRBV28 and TRBJ2-7; possible D gene TRBD1, 5 bases. Germline V gives CDR1 MDHEN, CDR2 SYDVKM. Between the trimmed V and J ends, which lost 4 bases and 4 bases, there was a span of 14 bases. The CDR3 contains 14 residues. Written as DNA, the CDR3 is TGTGCCAGCAGTTCCGATATAGGGGAATACGAGCAGTACTTC. Protein: CASSSDIGEYEQYF.

The chain uses TRBV28 and TRBJ1-6, with no clear D. This CDR3 has 15 amino acids. CDR1 MDHEN and CDR2 SYDVKM come from the germline V gene. Trimming shortened V by 3 bases and J by 3 bases, and 9 bases separated the two germline ends. CDR3 nucleotide sequence: TGTGCCAGCAGTTTCCCCCCCGTCTATAATTCACCCCTCCACTTT. It codes for CASSFPPVYNSPLHF. Looking up the rest from reference TRBV28 and TRBJ1-6 gives the full variable domain: DVKVTQSSRYLVKRTGEKVFLECVQDMDHENMFWYRQDPGLGLRLIYFSYDVKMKEKGDIPEGYSVSREKKERFSLILESASTNQTSMYLCASSFPPVYNSPLHFGNGTRLTVT.

The gene calls are TRBV18 and TRBJ1-2; tentatively, D is TRBD1 (6 bases). The ends were cut back, 5 bases at V and 0 bases at J, with 10 bases in the middle. The CDR3 contains 14 residues. Per germline, CDR1 KGHSH and CDR2 LQKENI. CDR3 bases: TGTGCCAGCTCAAGGACAGAAACTAACTATGGCTACACCTTC. Translating gives CASSRTETNYGYTF.

The chain has TRBV6-1 and TRBJ1-1; no reliable D call. Germline assignment: CDR1 MNHNS and CDR2 SASEGT. The CDR3 has 13 amino acids. V lost 4 bases, J lost 8 bases, and 14 bases lay in between. CDR3 protein: CASSVQPKQEAFF. The CDR3 nucleotides are TGTGCCAGCAGTGTCCAGCCCAAACAGGAAGCTTTCTTT.

This clone was detected only a few times. The rearrangement joins TRBV7-8 to TRBJ2-1; TRBD2 might be the D (6 bases). The V end lost 5 bases, the J end lost 7 bases, and 21 bases lay between the germline ends. Germline-derived CDR1 and CDR2 are SGHVS and FQNEAQ. The CDR3 is 16 amino acids. The CDR3 reads CASSPQRAGRRNEQFF. Here the CDR3 DNA reads TGTGCCAGCAGCCCTCAGCGGGCTGGACGAAGGAATGAGCAGTTCTTC.

CDR3 in DNA: TGTGCCATCAGTGGACAGAGGGAGACCCAGTACTTC. This gives the protein CAISGQRETQYF. The chain uses TRBV10-3 and TRBJ2-5, with D possibly matching TRBD1 (5 bases). This CDR3 spans 12 amino acids. V lost 4 bases, J lost 5 bases, and 8 bases lay in between. The germline V gene has CDR1 ENHRY and CDR2 SYGVKD.

This chain connects TRBV7-9 to TRBJ2-7; 7 bases agree with TRBD1. CDR1 and CDR2 (germline): SEHNR, FQNEAQ (reference sequence). CDR3 length: 15 residues. J gave up 2 bases and V 2 bases, and 6 bases lay outside the gene matches. The CDR3 reads CASSLQGTVTYEQYF. The CDR3 DNA sequence: TGTGCCAGCAGCTTACAAGGGACAGTAACCTACGAGCAGTACTTC.

V gene TRBV18 combines with J gene TRBJ2-5, with D unclear. CDR3 size: 12 residues. The ends were cut back, 3 bases at V and 3 bases at J, with 5 bases in the middle. CDR1 is KGHSH and CDR2 is LQKENI in the germline V gene. The CDR3 DNA reads TGTGCCAGCTCACCTAAGGAAGAGACCCAGTACTTC. Its protein is CASSPKEETQYF.

The V call is TRBV5-1, the J call TRBJ2-7, with D hard to call. Germline assignment: CDR1 SGHRS and CDR2 YFSETQ. The length of the CDR3 is 14 residues. The V end lost 0 bases, the J end lost 1 base, and 8 bases lay between the germline ends. CDR3 amino acids: CASSLGRLSYEQYF. CDR3 coding DNA: TGCGCCAGCAGCTTGGGCAGATTATCCTACGAGCAGTACTTC. The variable domain in full, completed from reference TRBV5-1 and TRBJ2-7, reads KAGVTQTPRYLIKTRGQQVTLSCSPISGHRSVSWYQQTPGQGLQFLFEYFSETQRNKGNFPGRFSGRQFSNSRSEMNVSTLELGDSALYLCASSLGRLSYEQYFGPGTRLTVT.

Comment on this clone: The CDR3 ends on some other residue instead of the conserved phenylalanine or tryptophan, so this is likely a read error. It is unclear where the CDR3 begins or ends on the DNA, so no DNA is shown, and the CDR3 is as TCRdb lists it. The V and J genes are TRBV10-3 and TRBJ1-5. A total of 9 residues make up the CDR3, ends included. Germline values: CDR1 ENHRY, CDR2 SYGVKD. CDR3: CAISRTPKL.

This chain uses TRBV18 with TRBJ2-1; the match to TRBD2 covers 9 bases. In germline, CDR1 is KGHSH, CDR2 LQKENI. The CDR3 sequence is 15 residues long. V was clipped by 0 bases and J by 12 bases; unmatched bases: 9. The CDR3 DNA follows: TGTGCCAGCTCACCACCGTCACTAGCGGGCTTGGGGCAGTTCTTC. It yields the protein CASSPPSLAGLGQFF. Full variable domain (outside the CDR3, taken from reference TRBV18 and TRBJ2-1): NAGVMQNPRHLVRRRGQEARLRCSPMKGHSHVYWYRQLPEEGLKFMVYLQKENIIDESGMPKERFSAEFPKEGPSILRIQQVVRGDSAAYFCASSPPSLAGLGQFFGPGTRLTVL.

This clone appeared a single time. The chain joins TRBV5-1 to TRBJ2-3; TRBD2 agrees at 7 bases. In germline, CDR1 is SGHRS, CDR2 YFSETQ. CDR3 length: 14 amino acids. J lost 2 bases, V lost 0 bases, and 0 bases had no gene match. The CDR3 protein is CASSLGLATDTQYF. The CDR3 DNA reads TGCGCCAGCAGCTTGGGACTAGCCACAGATACGCAGTATTTT.

V gene TRBV5-6 combines with J gene TRBJ2-1; D may correspond to TRBD1 or TRBD2 (6 bases each). Germline V gene lookup returns CDR1 SGHDT and CDR2 YYEEEE. The V gene lost 0 bases and the J gene lost 3 bases, with 13 bases spanning the gap. The CDR3 is made up of 16 amino acids. The chain's CDR3 is CASSLDAGEVYNEQFF. In DNA form, the CDR3 reads TGTGCCAGCAGCTTGGATGCAGGGGAGGTCTACAATGAGCAGTTCTTC.

V gene TRBV18 combines with J gene TRBJ1-4; a weak D match, TRBD1 (6 bases). The V gene lost 4 bases and the J gene lost 6 bases, with 15 bases spanning the gap. The CDR3 extends over 15 amino acids. Germline assignment: CDR1 KGHSH and CDR2 LQKENI. The CDR3 bases are TGTGCCAGCTCACTTCGGCACAGGGTAGATGAAAAACTGTTTTTT. The encoded protein is CASSLRHRVDEKLFF.

This rearrangement joins TRBV18 to TRBJ2-5; D might be TRBD1 (6 bases). The CDR3 extends over 12 amino acids. Per germline, CDR1 KGHSH and CDR2 LQKENI. Trimming shortened V by 6 bases and J by 3 bases, and 8 bases separated the two germline ends. This chain's CDR3 is CASSRTEETQYF. CDR3 coding DNA: TGTGCCAGCTCTCGGACAGAAGAGACCCAGTACTTC.

The chain uses TRBV4-3 and TRBJ2-3; the match to TRBD1 covers 7 bases. This CDR3 region has 15 residues. Germline CDR1 is LGHNA and CDR2 is YSLEER. The trim removed 0 bases at V and 4 bases at J, leaving 4 bases unmatched. The CDR3 loop is CASSQDNRGSDTQYF. Here the CDR3 DNA reads TGCGCCAGCAGCCAAGATAACAGGGGTTCAGATACGCAGTATTTT.

The gene calls are TRBV7-2 and TRBJ1-2, with a possible D match to TRBD1 (6 bases). Germline CDR1 reads SGHTA; CDR2 reads FQGNSA. V dropped 6 bases and J dropped 7 bases, with 12 bases sitting between them. This CDR3 has 12 residues. CDR3 in DNA: TGTGCCAGCAGTTTACAGGGCCGTGGCTACACCTTC. Amino acid sequence: CASSLQGRGYTF.

The chain recombines TRBV28 with TRBJ1-1, with D possibly being TRBD1 (6 bases). The CDR3 runs 14 residues. Germline V lookup: CDR1 MDHEN, CDR2 SYDVKM. V gave up 5 bases and J gave up 5 bases, with 15 bases separating them. The CDR3 reads CASSGRGSWTEAFF. The CDR3 DNA is TGTGCCAGCAGTGGGAGGGGGAGTTGGACTGAAGCTTTCTTT.

The DNA of the CDR3 is TGCGCCAGCAGCCACGGGAGGGGCACTGAAGCTTTCTTT. Translating it yields CASSHGRGTEAFF. The chain joins TRBV4-3 to TRBJ1-1, with a weak D call TRBD1 (5 bases). V shed 3 bases and J shed 4 bases, with 9 bases lying between them. Germline-derived CDR1 and CDR2 are LGHNA and YSLEER. This CDR3 is 13 amino acids long.

For the CDR3, the DNA is TGTGCCAGCAGCCGGGTGGGGGGTGCCTCTGGAAACACCATATATTTT. Translated: CASSRVGGASGNTIYF. V gene TRBV7-2 combines with J gene TRBJ1-3; D is perhaps TRBD1 (5 bases). The V and J ends lost 5 bases and 0 bases respectively, with 14 bases between them. CDR3 length: 16 residues. In germline, CDR1 is SGHTA, CDR2 FQGNSA.

This chain uses TRBV6-1 with TRBJ2-1; TRBD2 might be the D (6 bases). V lost 3 bases and J 15 bases, leaving 21 bases between the germline ends. Germline CDR1 is MNHNS and CDR2 is SASEGT. This CDR3 is 14 amino acids long. The CDR3 DNA sequence: TGTGCCAGCAGTGACTGGAGGAGGGGACCGTCACGGTTCTTC. Its protein is CASSDWRRGPSRFF.